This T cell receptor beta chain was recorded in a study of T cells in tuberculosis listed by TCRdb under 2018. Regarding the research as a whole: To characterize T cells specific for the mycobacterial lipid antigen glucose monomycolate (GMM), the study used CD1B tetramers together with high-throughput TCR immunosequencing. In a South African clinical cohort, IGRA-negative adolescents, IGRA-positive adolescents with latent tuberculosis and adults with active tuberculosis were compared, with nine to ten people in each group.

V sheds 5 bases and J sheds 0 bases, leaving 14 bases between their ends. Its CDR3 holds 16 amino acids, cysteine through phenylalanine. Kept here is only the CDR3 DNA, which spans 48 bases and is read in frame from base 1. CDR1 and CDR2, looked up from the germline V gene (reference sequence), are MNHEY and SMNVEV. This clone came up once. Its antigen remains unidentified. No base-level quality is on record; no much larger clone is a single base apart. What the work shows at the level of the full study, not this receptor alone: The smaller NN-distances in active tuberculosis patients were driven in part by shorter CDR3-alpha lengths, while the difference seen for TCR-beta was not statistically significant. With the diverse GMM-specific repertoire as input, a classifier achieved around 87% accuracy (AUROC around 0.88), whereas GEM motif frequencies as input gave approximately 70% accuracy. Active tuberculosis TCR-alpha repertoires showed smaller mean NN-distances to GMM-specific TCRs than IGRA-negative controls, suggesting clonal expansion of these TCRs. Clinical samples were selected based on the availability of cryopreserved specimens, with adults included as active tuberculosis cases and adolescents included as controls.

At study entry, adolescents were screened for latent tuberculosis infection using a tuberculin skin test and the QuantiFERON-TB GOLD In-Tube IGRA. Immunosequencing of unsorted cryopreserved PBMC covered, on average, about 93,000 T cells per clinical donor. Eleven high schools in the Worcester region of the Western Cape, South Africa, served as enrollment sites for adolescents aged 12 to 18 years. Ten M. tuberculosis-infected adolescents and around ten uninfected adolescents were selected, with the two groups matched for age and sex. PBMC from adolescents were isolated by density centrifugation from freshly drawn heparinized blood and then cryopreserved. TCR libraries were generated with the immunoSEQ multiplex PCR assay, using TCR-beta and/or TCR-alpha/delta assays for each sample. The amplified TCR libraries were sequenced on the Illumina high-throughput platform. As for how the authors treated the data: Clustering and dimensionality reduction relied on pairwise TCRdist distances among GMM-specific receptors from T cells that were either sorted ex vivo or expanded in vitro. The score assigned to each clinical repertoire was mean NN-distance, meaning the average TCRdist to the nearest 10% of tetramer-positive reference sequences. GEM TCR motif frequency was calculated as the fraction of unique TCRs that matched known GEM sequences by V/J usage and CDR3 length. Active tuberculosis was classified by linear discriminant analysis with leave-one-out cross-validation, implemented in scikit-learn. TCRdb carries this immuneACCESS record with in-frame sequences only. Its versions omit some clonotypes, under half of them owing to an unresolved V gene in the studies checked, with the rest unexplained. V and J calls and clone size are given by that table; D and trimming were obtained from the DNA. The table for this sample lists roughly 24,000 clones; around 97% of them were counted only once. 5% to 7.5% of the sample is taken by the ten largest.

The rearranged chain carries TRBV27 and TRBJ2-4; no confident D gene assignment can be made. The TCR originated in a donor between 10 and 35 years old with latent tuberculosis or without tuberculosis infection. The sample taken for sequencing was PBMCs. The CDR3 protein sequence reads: CASSPLPTVAKNIQYF. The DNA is TGTGCCAGCAGTCCACTGCCGACTGTAGCCAAAAACATTCAGTACTTC.